The entry that follows covers one T cell receptor (beta chain) sequence. The antigen is unknown. Germline values: CDR1 SEHNR, CDR2 FQNEAQ (reference sequence). The CDR3 contains 14 residues. Trimming took 2 bases from V and 5 from J, leaving 12 bases between them. The entry originates in a study of chemoradiotherapy in HPV16-positive cancers. The protocol was immunoSEQ multiplex PCR, while the TCRdb copy is restricted to in-frame clones and leaves out a portion. The sample holds 8,100 or so clones, about 74% seen once. General study points: Candidate HPV-specific clones and E7-related TCR motifs grew in tumor during treatment.

Over chemoradiotherapy, repertoires were sampled more than once. This clonotype originated in a human donor with HPV-associated anogenital cancer. This rearrangement joins TRBV7-9 to TRBJ1-1; no clear D gene. The input for sequencing was tumor tissue, taken from a patient who underwent chemoradiotherapy. CDR3 amino acids: CASSLTVRGTEAFF. CDR3 bases: TGTGCCAGCAGCTTAACGGTCCGCGGGACTGAAGCTTTCTTT.